This section outlines one T cell receptor (beta chain) sequence together with its context. Antigen: not known. The sample is drawn from a study of cytomegalovirus exposure and HLA in healthy donors. Study observations and caveats: The classifier reportedly diagnosed cytomegalovirus status with high specificity and sensitivity.

The PCR employed 60 Vbeta primers together with 13 Jbeta primers. The table came from immunoSEQ multiplex PCR; TCRdb's copy has only in-frame clones and leaves some out. The data show 150,000 to 200,000 clones, around 80% seen once. This CDR3 is 14 amino acids long. V lost 5 bases to trimming and J lost 5 bases, with 12 bases between them. Germline values: CDR1 MDHEN, CDR2 SYDVKM. This rearrangement joins TRBV28 to TRBJ1-4; D gene unclear. Sequenced sample: PBMCs. This clonotype was sampled from a woman aged 40 to 50 in good health and CMV-seronegative. CDR3 bases: TGTGCCAGCAGTACGGCCGGGGTAAATGAAAAACTGTTTTTT. Amino acid sequence: CASSTAGVNEKLFF. Full variable domain (remainder filled in from reference TRBV28 and TRBJ1-4): DVKVTQSSRYLVKRTGEKVFLECVQDMDHENMFWYRQDPGLGLRLIYFSYDVKMKEKGDIPEGYSVSREKKERFSLILESASTNQTSMYLCASSTAGVNEKLFFGSGTQLSVL.